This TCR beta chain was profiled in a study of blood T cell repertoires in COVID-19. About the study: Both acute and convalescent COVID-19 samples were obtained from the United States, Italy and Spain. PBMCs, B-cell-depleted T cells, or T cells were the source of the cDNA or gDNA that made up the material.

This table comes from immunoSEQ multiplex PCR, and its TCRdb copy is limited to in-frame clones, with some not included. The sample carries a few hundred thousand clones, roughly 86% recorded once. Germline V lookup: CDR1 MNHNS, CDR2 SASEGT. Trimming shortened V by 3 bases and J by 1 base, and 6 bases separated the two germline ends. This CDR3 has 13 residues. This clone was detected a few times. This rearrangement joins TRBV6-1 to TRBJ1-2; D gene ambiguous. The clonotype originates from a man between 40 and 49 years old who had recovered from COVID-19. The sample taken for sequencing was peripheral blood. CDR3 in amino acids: CASSEQDNYGYTF. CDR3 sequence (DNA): TGTGCCAGCAGTGAGCAGGATAACTATGGCTACACCTTC.